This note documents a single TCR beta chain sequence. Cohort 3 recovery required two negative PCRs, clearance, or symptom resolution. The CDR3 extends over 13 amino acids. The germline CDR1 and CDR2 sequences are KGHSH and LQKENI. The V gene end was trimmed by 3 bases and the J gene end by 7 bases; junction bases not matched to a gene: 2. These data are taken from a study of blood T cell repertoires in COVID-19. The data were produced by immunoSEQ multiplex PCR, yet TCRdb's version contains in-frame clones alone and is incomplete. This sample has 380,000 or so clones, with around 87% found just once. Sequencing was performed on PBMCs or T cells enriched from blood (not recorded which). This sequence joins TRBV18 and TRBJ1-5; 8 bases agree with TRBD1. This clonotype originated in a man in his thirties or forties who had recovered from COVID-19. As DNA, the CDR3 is TGTGCCAGCTCACCCAGGACAGGGCAGCCCCAGCATTTT. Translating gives CASSPRTGQPQHF.